Following are 10 T cell receptor beta chains from one sample sequenced in a study of PD-1 blockade in classical Hodgkin lymphoma. TCRdb's copy holds only in-frame clones and misses some; the assay was immunoSEQ multiplex PCR. The sample holds about 12,000 clones; approximately 79% are singletons and the top ten take around 1.5%. After autologous stem cell transplantation all patients relapsed, and prior brentuximab vedotin exposure differed between cohorts. Purified CD4+ T cells were obtained from thawed PBMCs through magnetic negative selection. Sequenced material: CD4+ T cells from blood, taken at baseline. The receptors here all came from a human donor with classical Hodgkin lymphoma.

This rearrangement joins TRBV6-1 to TRBJ2-3; the D is unclear. The germline V gene encodes CDR1 MNHNS and CDR2 SASEGT. Trimming shortened V by 4 bases and J by 3 bases, and 5 bases separated the two germline ends. The CDR3 loop spans 12 amino acids. This CDR3 reads CASSARTDTQYF. CDR3 in DNA: TGTGCCAGCAGTGCTCGGACAGATACGCAGTATTTT.

This chain links TRBV6-1 with TRBJ1-1; D is undetermined. Germline V gene lookup returns CDR1 MNHNS and CDR2 SASEGT. Trimming shortened V by 7 bases and J by 4 bases, and 7 bases separated the two germline ends. The length of the CDR3 is 11 residues. CDR3 protein: CASKQSTEAFF. The CDR3 region has the DNA TGTGCCAGCAAACAGAGCACTGAAGCTTTCTTT.

The table lists this clone with a few counts. This sample also contains other DNA sequences that code for the same CDR3. V and J are TRBV5-1 and TRBJ2-5; TRBD2 agrees at 10 bases. V lost 1 base, J lost 4 bases, and 4 bases stayed unmatched. CDR1 is SGHRS and CDR2 is YFSETQ in the germline V gene. The CDR3 runs 15 residues. The CDR3 here is CASSLSGGAGETQYF. The CDR3 DNA follows: TGCGCCAGCAGCTTGAGCGGGGGGGCCGGAGAGACCCAGTACTTC. Combining the CDR3 with reference TRBV5-1 and TRBJ2-5 gives the whole variable domain KAGVTQTPRYLIKTRGQQVTLSCSPISGHRSVSWYQQTPGQGLQFLFEYFSETQRNKGNFPGRFSGRQFSNSRSEMNVSTLELGDSALYLCASSLSGGAGETQYFGPGTRLLVL.

The chain has TRBV28 and TRBJ1-5, with D tentatively TRBD1 (5 bases). CDR3 size: 14 residues. Trimming removed 7 bases at V and 7 bases at J, with 17 bases between. Per germline, CDR1 MDHEN and CDR2 SYDVKM. In DNA, the CDR3 is TGTGCCAGCACTAAAGGGTGGGGGGGGCAGCCCCAGCATTTT. Translation: CASTKGWGGQPQHF.

This chain connects TRBV30 to TRBJ1-1, with D possibly matching TRBD1 (6 bases). Trimming shortened V by 7 bases and J by 3 bases, and 30 bases separated the two germline ends. Germline V gene data show CDR1 as GTSNPN and CDR2 as SVGIG (reference sequence). The CDR3 runs 18 residues. The CDR3 protein is CAFSGGQGNKGLDTEAFF. DNA of the CDR3: TGTGCCTTTTCGGGGGGGCAGGGGAATAAGGGGTTGGACACTGAAGCTTTCTTT.

The gene calls are TRBV7-6 and TRBJ2-1; 10 bases are a match to TRBD2. Per the germline V gene, CDR1 is SGHVS and CDR2 is FNYEAQ. The CDR3 totals 15 residues. The J segment lost 4 bases and the V segment lost 4 bases, leaving 4 bases of the junction unmatched. The CDR3 sequence is CASSYTGLAYNEQFF. The DNA of the CDR3 is TGTGCCAGCAGCTATACGGGACTAGCGTACAATGAGCAGTTCTTC.

The J gene is TRBJ2-7, the V gene TRBV29-1; D is perhaps TRBD2 (6 bases). Trimming left V 4 bases short and J 0 bases short, with 10 bases between. This CDR3 comprises 13 residues. The germline CDR1 and CDR2 sequences are SQVTM and ANQGSEA. CDR3 sequence (DNA): TGCAGCGTTGTCGCTAGCGTCTCCTACGAGCAGTACTTC. This sequence encodes CSVVASVSYEQYF.

J is TRBJ2-7 and V is TRBV5-5, with D possibly being TRBD1 (6 bases). V was trimmed by 4 bases and J by 3 bases, leaving 17 bases between them. This CDR3 is 15 amino acids long. Germline CDR1 reads SGHKS; CDR2 reads YYEKEE (reference sequence). CDR3 nucleotide sequence: TGTGCCAGCAGCCCAAGCAGGGGTCAGCTCTACGAGCAGTACTTC. It specifies CASSPSRGQLYEQYF.

The chain carries TRBV5-5 and TRBJ1-4; a possible D gene is TRBD1 (6 bases). The CDR3 is 16 amino acids. Trimming stripped 2 bases from V and 7 bases from J, with 18 bases between. The germline V gene has CDR1 SGHKS and CDR2 YYEKEE (reference sequence). The CDR3 sequence: CASSFRADRGFEKLFF. DNA for the CDR3: TGTGCCAGCAGCTTCCGCGCCGATAGGGGGTTTGAAAAACTGTTTTTT.

In this sample, this clone turned up once. The CDR3 region has the DNA TGTGCCAGCAGCCCGCGGACAGGGTCAACTAATGAAAAACTGTTTTTT. It codes for CASSPRTGSTNEKLFF. The chain links TRBV9 to TRBJ1-4, with TRBD1 identical over 8 bases. CDR1 SGDLS and CDR2 YYNGEE come from the germline V gene. This CDR3 is built from 16 residues. The trim removed 4 bases at V and 0 bases at J, leaving 5 bases unmatched.